This T cell receptor beta chain is drawn from a study of blood T cell repertoires in COVID-19. Study-level information: The United States, Italy and Spain provided the acute and convalescent COVID-19 samples. The cDNA or gDNA used as material had been derived from T cells, B-cell-depleted T cells, or PBMCs.

Per the original methods: Cell counts per sample came from amplifying reference gene primers. This table comes from immunoSEQ multiplex PCR, and its TCRdb copy is limited to in-frame clones, with some not included. V and J calls plus clone size are reproduced from that table; the DNA served to infer D and trimming. The table records approximately 72,000 clones, about nine tenths of them present only once. V lost 2 bases and J lost 6, with 10 bases in between. Germline CDR1 and CDR2: GTSNPN and SVGIG (reference sequence). CDR3 length: 13 amino acids. The receptor comes from a man between 60 and 70 years old with acute or convalescent COVID-19. V gene TRBV30 combines with J gene TRBJ1-4; D not resolved. The sample was peripheral blood. This CDR3 reads CAWSRSLHEKLFF. The CDR3 region has the DNA TGTGCCTGGAGTCGTTCTCTCCATGAAAAACTGTTTTTT.